This passage covers 8 T cell receptor beta chains from one sample sequenced in a study of blood T cell repertoires in COVID-19. Profiled with immunoSEQ multiplex PCR; TCRdb holds only in-frame clones, not every one. The repertoire holds some 48,000 clones, with roughly 80% as singletons. The sequenced sample consisted of peripheral blood. These receptors originate from a human donor in a cohort sampled during active COVID-19.

The V gene is TRBV27, the J gene TRBJ2-5, with TRBD1 identical over 7 bases. Trimming took 2 bases from V and 1 from J; bases not matched to a gene: 7. CDR1 is MNHEY and CDR2 is SMNVEV in the germline V gene (reference sequence). The CDR3 is 16 residues long. This CDR3 is CASSLGVGGGQETQYF. The CDR3, as DNA: TGTGCCAGCAGTTTAGGGGTAGGGGGCGGCCAAGAGACCCAGTACTTC.

This chain links TRBV2 with TRBJ2-7; maybe TRBD1 (7 bases). Germline V lookup: CDR1 SNHLY, CDR2 FYNNEI. This CDR3 is built from 13 residues. V lost 10 bases to trimming and J lost 4 bases, with 17 bases between them. CDR3 in amino acids: CATSRTGGYEQYF. The CDR3 DNA reads as TGTGCCACCTCCCGGACAGGAGGGTACGAGCAGTACTTC.

The V call is TRBV2, the J call TRBJ2-6; 11 bases agree with TRBD1. The junction had 11 bases not matched to a gene; V was cut back by 4 bases and J by 0 bases. Germline V gene lookup returns CDR1 SNHLY and CDR2 FYNNEI. The CDR3 is made up of 20 amino acids. CDR3 protein: CASSGGIRDRGFSGANVLTF. The CDR3 coding sequence is TGTGCCAGCAGTGGTGGGATACGGGACAGGGGGTTCTCTGGGGCCAACGTCCTGACTTTC.

The V and J genes are TRBV27 and TRBJ2-3, with 9 bases matching TRBD1. V shed 6 bases and J 14 bases; nucleotides not matched to a gene: 9. The CDR3 consists of 12 residues. Per the germline V gene, CDR1 is MNHEY and CDR2 is SMNVEV (reference sequence). In DNA, the CDR3 is TGTGCCAGCAGCCCCGGGACAGGGTCAGGGTATTTT. Encoded protein: CASSPGTGSGYF.

This chain uses TRBV7-8 with TRBJ2-7; 9 bases match TRBD1. The CDR3 has 13 residues. The V and J ends lost 5 bases and 7 bases, in that order; junction bases with no gene match: 6. The germline gives CDR1 SGHVS, CDR2 FQNEAQ. Written as DNA, the CDR3 is TGTGCCAGCAGCGGACAGGGGCCAAGGGAGCAGTACTTC. It codes for CASSGQGPREQYF.

This rearrangement joins TRBV5-1 to TRBJ2-2; 11 bases match TRBD1. After removal of 4 bases from V and 5 bases from J, the junction contained 7 bases not matched to a gene. From germline, CDR1 is SGHRS and CDR2 YFSETQ. The CDR3 runs to 16 residues. The chain's CDR3 is CASSAGQGAGTGELFF. In DNA form, the CDR3 reads TGCGCCAGCAGCGCAGGACAGGGGGCGGGTACCGGGGAGCTGTTTTTT.

This chain's CDR3 is CATSDLLGAGDTQYF. As DNA, the CDR3 is TGTGCCACCAGTGATTTGTTGGGGGCGGGAGATACGCAGTATTTT. The chain links TRBV24-1 to TRBJ2-3; possible D gene TRBD1, 6 bases. The V end lost 0 bases, the J end lost 5 bases, and 11 bases lay between the germline ends. Germline CDR1 reads KGHDR; CDR2 reads SFDVKD. CDR3 size: 15 residues.

The chain is built from TRBV19 and TRBJ2-1; 11 bases are a match to TRBD2. J lost 6 bases, V lost 5 bases, and 6 bases had no gene match. CDR3 length: 15 amino acids. Germline assignment: CDR1 LNHDA and CDR2 SQIVND (reference sequence). CDR3 coding DNA: TGTGCCAGTAGTCCTCGACTAGCGGGGTCCAATGAGCAGTTCTTC. The encoded protein is CASSPRLAGSNEQFF.